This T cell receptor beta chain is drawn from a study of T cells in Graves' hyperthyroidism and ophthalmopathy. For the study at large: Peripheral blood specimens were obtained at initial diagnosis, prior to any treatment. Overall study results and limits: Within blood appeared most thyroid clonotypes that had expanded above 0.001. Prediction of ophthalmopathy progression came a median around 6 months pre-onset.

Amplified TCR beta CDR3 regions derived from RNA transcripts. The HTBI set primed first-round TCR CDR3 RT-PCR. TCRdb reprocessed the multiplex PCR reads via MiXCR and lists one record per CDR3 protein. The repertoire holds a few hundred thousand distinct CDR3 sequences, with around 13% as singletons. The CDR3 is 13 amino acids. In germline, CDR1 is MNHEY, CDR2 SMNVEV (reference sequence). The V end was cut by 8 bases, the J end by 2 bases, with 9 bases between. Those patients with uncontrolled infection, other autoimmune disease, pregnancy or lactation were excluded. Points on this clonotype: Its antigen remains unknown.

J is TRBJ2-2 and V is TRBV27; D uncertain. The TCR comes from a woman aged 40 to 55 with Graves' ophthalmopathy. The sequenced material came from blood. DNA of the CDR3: TGTGCCAGCGGTCGGATAAACACCGGGGAGCTGTTTTTT. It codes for CASGRINTGELFF.